This T cell receptor (beta chain) was documented in a study of T cell repertoires in cytomegalovirus infection. Study background: Public signatures in TCR beta pointed to CMV infection and matching HLA type.

General observations from the study: Cumulative public TCR beta family frequency identified CMV carriers with the relevant HLA. In two of eight donors, the top clonotype was HLA-C-restricted CMV-specific.

A remark on this clonotype: Its antigen is as yet unknown.

TCRdb re-called the reads through MiXCR, storing one row per CDR3 protein. The profile shows about 230,000 distinct CDR3 sequences, 20% to 25% of them singletons. V was pared by 5 bases and J by 1 base, with 4 bases of the junction left unmatched. There are 13 residues in the CDR3. The germline V gene has CDR1 DFQATT and CDR2 SNEGSKA (reference sequence). Sample: CD8+ T cells from PBMCs. V is TRBV20-1 and J is TRBJ1-1, with TRBD1 identical over 7 bases. The receptor was isolated from a human donor in good health (CMV status not recorded). Some clones in this sample may be carry-over from other donors' samples. This CDR3 reads CSAAGTANTEAFF. CDR3 nucleotide sequence: TGCAGTGCTGCCGGGACAGCGAACACTGAAGCTTTCTTT.